The next 26 T cell receptor beta chains were all read from a single sample in a study of graft-versus-host responses after intestinal transplantation. Here immunoSEQ multiplex PCR was the method, and the copy in TCRdb shows in-frame clones only, minus some. The table includes around 92,000 clones, about 84% detected once. The specimen was PBMCs, collected 255 days after intestinal transplant. Every receptor here comes from a human patient who received an intestinal transplant, so some T cells may come from the graft donor.

This clone showed up just once. The chain carries TRBV28 and TRBJ1-5; 7 bases line up with TRBD1. Germline values: CDR1 MDHEN, CDR2 SYDVKM. V was clipped by 1 base and J by 1 base; unmatched bases: 7. This CDR3 is built from 17 residues. As DNA, the CDR3 is TGTGCCAGCAGTTTATTGGGAGGGGGCGTCAGCAATCAGCCCCAGCATTTT. It is translated as CASSLLGGGVSNQPQHF.

The rearrangement uses TRBV5-1 and TRBJ1-1, with 8 bases fitting TRBD1. V dropped 4 bases and J dropped 5; count of bases not matched to a gene: 19. The germline CDR1 and CDR2 sequences are SGHRS and YFSETQ. The CDR3 is 18 residues long. CDR3 coding DNA: TGCGCCAGCAGCCCCCCGTTCCGGCAGGGGGCAGATGGGACTGAAGCTTTCTTT. This encodes CASSPPFRQGADGTEAFF.

V usage is TRBV7-8 and J usage is TRBJ1-1; unclear D gene. The germline V gene has CDR1 SGHVS and CDR2 FQNEAQ. The CDR3 is made up of 14 amino acids. Deletions cut 5 bases from V and 4 bases from J, with 14 bases between. The CDR3 DNA sequence: TGTGCCAGCAGCCCCCAATTAGGAGGCACTGAAGCTTTCTTT. This gives the protein CASSPQLGGTEAFF.

The chain employs TRBV27 and TRBJ2-3; 9 bases are shared with TRBD1. The J segment lost 4 bases and the V segment lost 3 bases, leaving 8 bases of the junction unmatched. This CDR3 has 16 amino acids. CDR1 is MNHEY and CDR2 is SMNVEV in the germline V gene (reference sequence). This CDR3 reads CASSFFWTGEPDTQYF. The CDR3 DNA sequence: TGTGCCAGCAGTTTTTTTTGGACAGGGGAGCCAGATACGCAGTATTTT.

This chain joins TRBV5-1 and TRBJ2-2; 7 bases line up with TRBD2. V gave up 1 base and J gave up 5 bases; unmatched junction bases: 14. This CDR3 has 18 residues. Germline loops: CDR1 SGHRS, CDR2 YFSETQ. The DNA of the CDR3 is TGCGCCAGCAGCTTGTCCAATTGGGGGGACTACAAGACCGGGGAGCTGTTTTTT. This sequence encodes CASSLSNWGDYKTGELFF.

As DNA, the CDR3 is TGTGCCAGCAGCTTCCGGGGAGAGACCCAGTACTTC. This encodes CASSFRGETQYF. The rearrangement joins TRBV11-3 to TRBJ2-5, with D perhaps matching TRBD2 (5 bases). CDR3 length: 12 residues. Germline loops: CDR1 SGHNT, CDR2 YENEEA. V was pared by 3 bases and J by 4 bases, with 6 bases between.

As to this clone: The sample carries other DNA sequences with the same CDR3. This chain links TRBV15 with TRBJ1-2; no clear D. Germline CDR1 reads LNHNV; CDR2 reads YYDKDF (reference sequence). This CDR3 comprises 14 residues. The V end was cut by 0 bases, the J end by 3 bases, with 8 bases between. The CDR3 loop is CATSRDVSDYGYTF. CDR3 nucleotides: TGTGCCACCAGCAGAGATGTGTCAGACTATGGCTACACCTTC.

The chain uses TRBV28 and TRBJ2-5; weak D call: TRBD2 (6 bases). Germline CDR1 and CDR2: MDHEN and SYDVKM. Trimming took 5 bases from V and 5 from J, leaving 15 bases between them. The CDR3 contains 14 residues. The CDR3 spells CASSPLGGRETQYF. CDR3 in DNA: TGTGCCAGCAGTCCCCTCGGGGGTAGGGAGACCCAGTACTTC.

The chain is built from TRBV29-1 and TRBJ1-2; D not resolved. Per the germline V gene, CDR1 is SQVTM and CDR2 is ANQGSEA. The germline V and J ends were trimmed by 7 bases and 2 bases, with 14 bases remaining between them. CDR3 length: 13 residues. The chain's CDR3 is CSGALLGNYGYTF. The CDR3 DNA reads TGCAGCGGGGCGCTTTTGGGCAACTATGGCTACACCTTC.

The chain carries TRBV5-1 and TRBJ2-3; D gene ambiguous. Trimming pared 2 bases from V and 2 bases from J, leaving 9 bases between. CDR3 length equals 14 residues. Germline V lookup: CDR1 SGHRS, CDR2 YFSETQ. In DNA form, the CDR3 reads TGCGCCAGCAGCTTTTGGCAGGCCACAGATACGCAGTATTTT. The encoded protein is CASSFWQATDTQYF. Full variable domain (missing parts from reference TRBV5-1 and TRBJ2-3): KAGVTQTPRYLIKTRGQQVTLSCSPISGHRSVSWYQQTPGQGLQFLFEYFSETQRNKGNFPGRFSGRQFSNSRSEMNVSTLELGDSALYLCASSFWQATDTQYFGPGTRLTVL.

V is TRBV18 and J is TRBJ2-3, with D uncertain. The CDR3 is made up of 14 amino acids. In germline, CDR1 is KGHSH, CDR2 LQKENI. Between the trimmed V and J ends, which lost 2 bases and 4 bases, there was a span of 10 bases. The CDR3 sequence: CASSPGLVPDTQYF. DNA of the CDR3: TGTGCCAGCTCACCAGGCCTGGTGCCAGATACGCAGTATTTT. Supplemented by reference TRBV18 and TRBJ2-3, the full variable domain reads NAGVMQNPRHLVRRRGQEARLRCSPMKGHSHVYWYRQLPEEGLKFMVYLQKENIIDESGMPKERFSAEFPKEGPSILRIQQVVRGDSAAYFCASSPGLVPDTQYFGPGTRLTVL.

In DNA form, the CDR3 reads TGTGCCATCAGTGAAAGTTTGGGGGTCAGCAGCAATCAGCCCCAGCATTTT. Translated: CAISESLGVSSNQPQHF. This chain joins TRBV10-3 and TRBJ1-5, with D possibly being TRBD1 (5 bases). Between the trimmed V and J ends, which lost 3 bases and 1 base, there was a span of 16 bases. There are 17 residues in the CDR3. CDR1 is ENHRY and CDR2 is SYGVKD in the germline V gene.

CDR3 amino acids: CASKHAGRISMNTEAFF. CDR3 coding DNA: TGTGCCAGCAAACATGCAGGGAGGATTAGCATGAACACTGAAGCTTTCTTT. The V call is TRBV28, the J call TRBJ1-1; possible D gene TRBD1, 5 bases. The V end was cut by 7 bases, the J end by 0 bases, with 21 bases between. Germline values: CDR1 MDHEN, CDR2 SYDVKM. The CDR3 loop spans 17 amino acids.

The chain employs TRBV14 and TRBJ2-1; TRBD2 matches 14 bases. Trimming cost V 2 bases and J 6 bases; bases outside gene matches: 15. Per germline, CDR1 SGHDN and CDR2 FVKESK. This CDR3 spans 20 amino acids. CDR3 amino acids: CASSQFAPGLAGVLPNEQFF. The CDR3 region has the DNA TGTGCCAGCAGCCAATTCGCCCCGGGACTAGCGGGAGTTCTCCCCAATGAGCAGTTCTTC. The whole variable domain, remainder taken from reference TRBV14 and TRBJ2-1, is EAGVTQFPSHSVIEKGQTVTLRCDPISGHDNLYWYRRVMGKEIKFLLHFVKESKQDESGMPNNRFLAERTGGTYSTLKVQPAELEDSGVYFCASSQFAPGLAGVLPNEQFFGPGTRLTVL.

This chain uses TRBV13 with TRBJ1-2, with 8 nucleotides matching TRBD1. This CDR3 spans 17 amino acids. Per germline, CDR1 PRHDT and CDR2 FYEKMQ (reference sequence). V lost 5 bases, J lost 0 bases, and 11 bases stayed unmatched. This chain's CDR3 is CASSITQGETANYGYTF. For the CDR3, the DNA is TGTGCCAGCAGCATCACACAGGGGGAAACGGCTAACTATGGCTACACCTTC.

As for this clone: A read error may produce the germline difference seen at one junction end. This sequence joins TRBV28 and TRBJ1-2; perhaps TRBD1 as D (5 bases). There are 13 residues in the CDR3. Germline V gene data show CDR1 as MDHEN and CDR2 as SYDVKM. The CDR3 DNA sequence: TGTGCCAGCAGTTTTAGCCTGGGGCCCCGCGCCTCCTTC. Protein product: CASSFSLGPRASF.

This chain links TRBV9 with TRBJ2-5; TRBD2 matches 7 bases. This CDR3 has 15 amino acids. J gave up 4 bases and V 3 bases, and 9 bases lay outside the gene matches. Germline V CDR1 and CDR2: SGDLS, YYNGEE. The CDR3 sequence: CASSAGLFQVETQYF. Here the CDR3 DNA reads TGTGCCAGCAGCGCGGGACTATTTCAGGTAGAGACCCAGTACTTC.

The genes are TRBV11-3 and TRBJ1-6; D is ambiguous. V dropped 1 base and J dropped 0 bases, with 19 bases sitting between them. The CDR3 has 20 amino acids. Germline V gene data show CDR1 as SGHNT and CDR2 as YENEEA. CDR3 sequence: CASSLGEWGIPSSYNSPLHF. In nucleotides, the CDR3 is TGTGCCAGCAGCTTAGGGGAGTGGGGTATCCCGAGCTCCTATAATTCACCCCTCCACTTT.

The gene calls are TRBV7-2 and TRBJ2-3, with TRBD2 identical over 11 bases. The CDR3 totals 16 residues. The V segment lost 5 bases and the J segment 4 bases; nucleotides outside the gene matches: 8. Germline CDR1 is SGHTA and CDR2 is FQGNSA. As DNA, the CDR3 is TGTGCCAGCAGCACTATAGCGGGGGGGCCGCCAGATACGCAGTATTTT. This sequence encodes CASSTIAGGPPDTQYF.

The chain uses TRBV7-9 and TRBJ1-1; maybe TRBD1 (6 bases). This CDR3 has 16 amino acids. Trimming stripped 0 bases from V and 4 bases from J, with 15 bases between. Germline V gene sequence: CDR1 SEHNR, CDR2 FQNEAQ (reference sequence). CDR3 region: CASSLAMIGGGTEAFF. Here the CDR3 DNA reads TGTGCCAGCAGCTTAGCGATGATAGGGGGTGGCACTGAAGCTTTCTTT. The variable domain in full, with the rest retrieved from reference TRBV7-9 and TRBJ1-1, is DTGVSQNPRHKITKRGQNVTFRCDPISEHNRLYWYRQTLGQGPEFLTYFQNEAQLEKSRLLSDRFSAERPKGSFSTLEIQRTEQGDSAMYLCASSLAMIGGGTEAFFGQGTRLTVV.

This chain joins TRBV4-1 and TRBJ2-7, with 7 nucleotides matching TRBD1. The CDR3 covers 15 residues. The V gene's germline CDR1 is MGHRA and CDR2 YSYEKL. V lost 3 bases to trimming and J lost 6 bases; unmatched junction nucleotides: 11. The CDR3, as DNA: TGCGCCAGCAGCCACGGGACAGCCGCCCGGGGCGAGCAGTACTTC. It yields the protein CASSHGTAARGEQYF.

The chain recombines TRBV9 with TRBJ2-3, with D tentatively TRBD2 (7 bases). V was pared by 2 bases and J by 2 bases, with 12 bases between. The CDR3 runs to 15 residues. The germline gives CDR1 SGDLS, CDR2 YYNGEE. CDR3 loop: CASSVGGGPTDTQYF. In DNA, the CDR3 is TGTGCCAGCAGCGTGGGGGGGGGCCCCACAGATACGCAGTATTTT.

The chain employs TRBV7-9 and TRBJ2-5; 8 nucleotides match TRBD2. The length of the CDR3 is 15 residues. V lost 2 bases, J lost 4 bases, and 6 bases stayed unmatched. CDR1 and CDR2 from the germline V gene are SEHNR and FQNEAQ (reference sequence). CDR3 nucleotides: TGTGCCAGCAGCTTACCGAAAGCGGGGGCAGAGACCCAGTACTTC. Translated, it gives CASSLPKAGAETQYF.

This chain uses TRBV27 with TRBJ2-2, with D perhaps matching TRBD1 or TRBD2 (5 bases each). The CDR3 extends over 17 amino acids. Germline V gene lookup returns CDR1 MNHEY and CDR2 SMNVEV (reference sequence). V lost 2 bases and J 4 bases, leaving 17 bases between the germline ends. Written as DNA, the CDR3 is TGTGCCAGCAGTTTAACGGGGCAGGGTCGTCCCACCGGGGAGCTGTTTTTT. Amino acids: CASSLTGQGRPTGELFF.

The chain links TRBV7-9 to TRBJ1-2; 8 nucleotides line up with TRBD1. The CDR3 length is 14 residues. From germline, CDR1 is SEHNR and CDR2 FQNEAQ (reference sequence). After removal of 7 bases from V and 7 bases from J, the junction contained 11 bases not matched to a gene. As DNA, the CDR3 is TGTGCCAGCACACCAAGGACAGGGCGTACTGGCTACACCTTC. Its protein product is CASTPRTGRTGYTF.

This rearrangement joins TRBV13 to TRBJ2-1; a weak D match, TRBD1 (6 bases). The germline gives CDR1 PRHDT, CDR2 FYEKMQ (reference sequence). This CDR3 comprises 15 residues. Trimming removed 5 bases at V and 2 bases at J, with 13 bases between. CDR3: CASSPSDRAYNEQFF. For the CDR3, the DNA is TGTGCCAGCAGCCCCTCGGACAGAGCCTACAATGAGCAGTTCTTC. Filled out from reference TRBV13 and TRBJ2-1, the complete variable domain reads AAGVIQSPRHLIKEKRETATLKCYPIPRHDTVYWYQQGPGQDPQFLISFYEKMQSDKGSIPDRFSAQQFSDYHSELNMSSLELGDSALYFCASSPSDRAYNEQFFGPGTRLTVL.